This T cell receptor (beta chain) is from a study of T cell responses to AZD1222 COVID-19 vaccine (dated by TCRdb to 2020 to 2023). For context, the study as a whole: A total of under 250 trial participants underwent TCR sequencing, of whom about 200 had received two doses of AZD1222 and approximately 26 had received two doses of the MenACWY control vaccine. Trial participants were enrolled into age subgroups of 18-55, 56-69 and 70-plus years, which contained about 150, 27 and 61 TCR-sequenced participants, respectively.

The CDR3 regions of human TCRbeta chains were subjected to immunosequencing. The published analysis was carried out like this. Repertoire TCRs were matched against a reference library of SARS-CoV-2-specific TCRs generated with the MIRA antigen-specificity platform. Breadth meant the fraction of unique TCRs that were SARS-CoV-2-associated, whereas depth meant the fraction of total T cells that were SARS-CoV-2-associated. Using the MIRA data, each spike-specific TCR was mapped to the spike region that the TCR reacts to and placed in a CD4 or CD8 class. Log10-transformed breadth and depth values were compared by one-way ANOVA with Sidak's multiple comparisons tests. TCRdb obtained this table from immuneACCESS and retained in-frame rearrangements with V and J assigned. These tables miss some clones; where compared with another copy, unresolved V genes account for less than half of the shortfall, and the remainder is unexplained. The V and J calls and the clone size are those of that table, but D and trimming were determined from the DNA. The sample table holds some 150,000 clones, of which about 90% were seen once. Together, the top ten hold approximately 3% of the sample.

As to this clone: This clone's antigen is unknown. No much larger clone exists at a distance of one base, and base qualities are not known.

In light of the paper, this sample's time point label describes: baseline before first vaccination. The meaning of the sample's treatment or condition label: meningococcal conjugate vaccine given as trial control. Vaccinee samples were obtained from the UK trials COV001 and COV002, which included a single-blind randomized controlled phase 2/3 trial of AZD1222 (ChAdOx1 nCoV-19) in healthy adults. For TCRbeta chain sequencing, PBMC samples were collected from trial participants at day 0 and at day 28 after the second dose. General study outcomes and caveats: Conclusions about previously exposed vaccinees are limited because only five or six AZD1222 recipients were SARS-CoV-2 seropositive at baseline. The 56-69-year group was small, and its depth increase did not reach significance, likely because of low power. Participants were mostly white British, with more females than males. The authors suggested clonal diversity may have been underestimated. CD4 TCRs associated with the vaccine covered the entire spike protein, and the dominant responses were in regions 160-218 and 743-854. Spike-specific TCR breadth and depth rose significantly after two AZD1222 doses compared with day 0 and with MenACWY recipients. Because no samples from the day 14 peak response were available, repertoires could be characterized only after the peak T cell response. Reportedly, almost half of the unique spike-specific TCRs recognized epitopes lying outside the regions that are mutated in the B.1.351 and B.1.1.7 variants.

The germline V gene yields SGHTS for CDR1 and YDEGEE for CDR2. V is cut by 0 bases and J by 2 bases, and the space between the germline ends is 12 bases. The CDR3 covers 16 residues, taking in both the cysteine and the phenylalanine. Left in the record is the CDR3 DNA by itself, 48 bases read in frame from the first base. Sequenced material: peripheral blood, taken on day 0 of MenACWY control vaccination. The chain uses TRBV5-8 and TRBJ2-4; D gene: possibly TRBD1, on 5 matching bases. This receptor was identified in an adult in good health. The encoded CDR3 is CASSLGDRATKNIQYF. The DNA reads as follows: TGTGCCAGCAGCTTGGGAGACAGAGCCACCAAAAACATTCAGTACTTC.